This record covers a single T cell receptor beta chain. V lost 1 base to trimming and J lost 0 bases; unmatched junction nucleotides: 3. Germline lookup yields CDR1 SGHAT and CDR2 FQNNGV. This CDR3 is 15 amino acids long. The record originates from a study of STAT5B mutations in CD4+ large granular lymphocyte leukemia. Depending on availability, patient cells were bead-separated fractions or unselected PBMC. Assay used: immunoSEQ multiplex PCR; TCRdb lists only in-frame clones, some missing. The repertoire holds about 8,000 clones, with around nine tenths as singletons. The clonotype comes from a woman in her 70s with CD4+ T-cell large granular lymphocyte leukemia. The chain has TRBV11-2 and TRBJ2-7; 7 nucleotides match TRBD1. The sequenced material came from PBMCs. CDR3 nucleotides: TGTGCCAGCAGCTTAGGACAGGGACCCTCCTACGAGCAGTACTTC. Encoded protein: CASSLGQGPSYEQYF.